This TCR beta chain originates from a study of naive and memory T cell subsets. Study conclusions and caveats: TCR transcript changes with activation or differentiation may affect this RNA method.

The trim removed 3 bases at V and 5 bases at J, leaving 5 bases unmatched. Germline lookup yields CDR1 MNHNS and CDR2 SASEGT. The CDR3 contains 14 residues. An oligonucleotide containing a UMI was ligated to the 3' end of TCR cDNA. Reverse transcription used DNase-treated unsorted total RNA, aiming for roughly 1 to 1000 ng. With regard to this clonotype: No antigen is known for it.

Ligated cDNA underwent four rounds of PCR with nested alpha and beta constant region primers and SP2. Each CDR3 protein is one row after TCRdb ran MiXCR on the 5' RACE reads. The top ten clones hold about 19% of a sample with about 62,000 distinct CDR3 sequences, around 8% of them seen once. V usage is TRBV6-1 and J usage is TRBJ2-5; 8 bases fit TRBD1. The clonotype was recovered from a female donor in good health. DNA of the CDR3: TGTGCCAGCAGTGAGGGCAGGGGGCATGAGACCCAGTACTTC. Encoded protein: CASSEGRGHETQYF.